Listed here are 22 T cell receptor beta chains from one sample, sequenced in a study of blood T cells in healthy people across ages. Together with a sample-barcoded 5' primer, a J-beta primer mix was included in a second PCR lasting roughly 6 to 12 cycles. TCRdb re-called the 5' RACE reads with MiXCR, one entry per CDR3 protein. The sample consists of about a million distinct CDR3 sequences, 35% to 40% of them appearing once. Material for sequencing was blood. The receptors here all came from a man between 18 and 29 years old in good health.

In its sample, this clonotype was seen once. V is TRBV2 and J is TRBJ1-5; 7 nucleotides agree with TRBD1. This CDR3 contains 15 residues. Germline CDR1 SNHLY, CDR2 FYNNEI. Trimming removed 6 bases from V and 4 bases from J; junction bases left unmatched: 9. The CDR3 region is CASRAGQENNQPQHF. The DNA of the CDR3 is TGTGCCAGCAGAGCTGGACAGGAAAATAATCAGCCCCAGCATTTT.

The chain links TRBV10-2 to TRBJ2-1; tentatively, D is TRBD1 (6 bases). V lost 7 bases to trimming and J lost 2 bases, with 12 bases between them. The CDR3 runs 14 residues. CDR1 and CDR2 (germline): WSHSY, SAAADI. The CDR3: CASIAGDAYNEQFF. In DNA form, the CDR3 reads TGCGCCAGCATAGCAGGGGACGCCTACAATGAGCAGTTCTTC.

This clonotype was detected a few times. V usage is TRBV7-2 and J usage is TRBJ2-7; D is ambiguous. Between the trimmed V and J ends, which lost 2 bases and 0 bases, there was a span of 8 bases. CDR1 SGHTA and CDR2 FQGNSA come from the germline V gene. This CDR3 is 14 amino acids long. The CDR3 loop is CASSLQGNSYEQYF. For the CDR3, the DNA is TGTGCCAGCAGCTTACAAGGAAACTCCTACGAGCAGTACTTC.

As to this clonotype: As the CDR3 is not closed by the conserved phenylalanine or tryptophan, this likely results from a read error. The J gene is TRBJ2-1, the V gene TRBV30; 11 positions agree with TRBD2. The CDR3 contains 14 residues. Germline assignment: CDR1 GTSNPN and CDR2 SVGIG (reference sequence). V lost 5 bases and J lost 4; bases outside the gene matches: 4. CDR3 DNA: TGTGCCTGGGGGCTAGCGGGGGGTTACAATGAGCAGTTCCTC. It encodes CAWGLAGGYNEQFL.

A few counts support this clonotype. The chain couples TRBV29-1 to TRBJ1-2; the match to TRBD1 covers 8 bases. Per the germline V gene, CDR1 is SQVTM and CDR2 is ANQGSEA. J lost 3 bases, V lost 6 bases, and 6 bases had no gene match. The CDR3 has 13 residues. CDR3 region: CSVLTGVDYGYTF. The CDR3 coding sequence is TGCAGCGTCTTGACAGGGGTGGACTATGGCTACACCTTC.

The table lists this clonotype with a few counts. CDR3: CASSPVRDSAYGYTF. DNA for the CDR3: TGTGCCAGCAGCCCGGTCCGGGACAGTGCCTATGGCTACACCTTC. V usage is TRBV3-1 and J usage is TRBJ1-2; 7 bases match TRBD1. The CDR3 extends over 15 amino acids. J lost 4 bases, V lost 4 bases, and 9 bases had no gene match. Germline assignment: CDR1 LGHDT and CDR2 YNNKEL (reference sequence).

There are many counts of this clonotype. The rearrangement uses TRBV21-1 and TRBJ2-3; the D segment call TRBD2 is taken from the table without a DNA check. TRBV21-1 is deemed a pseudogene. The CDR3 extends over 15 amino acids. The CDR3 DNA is TGTGCCAGCAGCAAAGACCCTAGCGCCACAGATACGCAGTATTTT. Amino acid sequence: CASSKDPSATDTQYF.

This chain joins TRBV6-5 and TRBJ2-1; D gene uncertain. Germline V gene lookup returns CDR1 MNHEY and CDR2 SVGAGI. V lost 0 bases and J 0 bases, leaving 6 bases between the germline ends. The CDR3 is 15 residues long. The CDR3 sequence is CASSYSFFSYNEQFF. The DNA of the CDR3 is TGTGCCAGCAGTTACTCATTCTTCTCCTACAATGAGCAGTTCTTC.

This CDR3 reads CASSYDGGTYEQYF. Written as DNA, the CDR3 is TGTGCCAGCAGTTACGATGGCGGAACCTACGAGCAGTACTTC. V gene TRBV6-2 or TRBV6-3 combines with J gene TRBJ2-7; D unresolved. The CDR3 loop spans 14 amino acids. CDR1 is MNHEY, CDR2 SVGEGT, per germline. Trimming took off 2 bases at V and 2 bases at J, with 10 bases between the two ends.

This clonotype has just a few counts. In nucleotides, the CDR3 is TGTGCCAGCAGTTTACTACTAGCGGGGGTCCAAGAGACCCAGTACTTC. Protein: CASSLLLAGVQETQYF. The chain combines TRBV28 with TRBJ2-5; 11 bases are shared with TRBD2. The CDR3 sequence is 16 residues long. Germline assignment: CDR1 MDHEN and CDR2 SYDVKM. V dropped 2 bases and J dropped 1; count of bases not matched to a gene: 3.

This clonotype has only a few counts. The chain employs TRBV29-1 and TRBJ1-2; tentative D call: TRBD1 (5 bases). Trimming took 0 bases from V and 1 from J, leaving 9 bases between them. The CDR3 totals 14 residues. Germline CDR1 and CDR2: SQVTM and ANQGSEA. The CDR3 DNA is TGCAGCGTTGAAGAGGGGCAGAATAACTATGGCTACACCTTC. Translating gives CSVEEGQNNYGYTF.

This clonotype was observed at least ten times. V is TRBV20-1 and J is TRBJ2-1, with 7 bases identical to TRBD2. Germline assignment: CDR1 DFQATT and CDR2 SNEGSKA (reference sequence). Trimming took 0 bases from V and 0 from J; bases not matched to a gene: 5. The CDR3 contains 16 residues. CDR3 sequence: CSARDPKRDSYNEQFF. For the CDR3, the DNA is TGCAGTGCTAGAGATCCCAAGCGGGACTCCTACAATGAGCAGTTCTTC.

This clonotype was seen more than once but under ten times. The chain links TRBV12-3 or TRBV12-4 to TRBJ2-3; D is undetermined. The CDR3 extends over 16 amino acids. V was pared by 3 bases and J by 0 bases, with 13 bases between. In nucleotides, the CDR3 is TGTGCCAGCAGTTTGGAGCTGAGAACTAGCACAGATACGCAGTATTTT. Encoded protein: CASSLELRTSTDTQYF.

The CDR3 loop reads CASSSLFSADEQYF. DNA for the CDR3: TGTGCCAGCAGTTCCCTATTTAGTGCAGACGAGCAGTACTTC. The chain recombines TRBV12-3 or TRBV12-4 with TRBJ2-7, with D unclear. The ends were cut back, 4 bases at V and 5 bases at J, with 15 bases in the middle. CDR3 size: 14 residues.

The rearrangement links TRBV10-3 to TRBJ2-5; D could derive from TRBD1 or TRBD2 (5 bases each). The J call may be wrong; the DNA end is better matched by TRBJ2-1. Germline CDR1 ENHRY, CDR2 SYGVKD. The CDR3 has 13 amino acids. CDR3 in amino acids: CAISESGVETQFF. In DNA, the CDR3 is TGTGCCATCAGTGAGTCGGGGGTAGAGACCCAGTTCTTC.

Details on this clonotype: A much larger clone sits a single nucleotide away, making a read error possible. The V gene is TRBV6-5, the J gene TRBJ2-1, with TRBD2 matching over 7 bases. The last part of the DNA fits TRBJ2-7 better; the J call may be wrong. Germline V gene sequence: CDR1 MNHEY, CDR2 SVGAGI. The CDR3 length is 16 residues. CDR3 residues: CASSYSAGSSYNEQYF. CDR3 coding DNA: TGTGCCAGCAGTTACTCAGCGGGGAGCTCCTACAATGAGCAGTACTTC.

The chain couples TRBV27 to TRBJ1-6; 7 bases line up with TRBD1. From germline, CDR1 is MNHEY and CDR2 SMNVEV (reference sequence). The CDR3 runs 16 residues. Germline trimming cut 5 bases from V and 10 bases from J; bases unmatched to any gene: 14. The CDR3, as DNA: TGTGCCAGCAGTGCACGACAGGGAAATCATTACTCACCCCTCCACTTT. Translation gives CASSARQGNHYSPLHF.

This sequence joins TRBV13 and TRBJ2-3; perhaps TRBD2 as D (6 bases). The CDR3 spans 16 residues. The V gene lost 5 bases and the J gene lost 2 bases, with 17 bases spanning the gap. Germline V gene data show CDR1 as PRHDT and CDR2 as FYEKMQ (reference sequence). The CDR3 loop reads CASSARGVRYTDTQYF. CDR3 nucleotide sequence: TGTGCCAGCAGCGCTCGCGGGGTAAGATACACAGATACGCAGTATTTT. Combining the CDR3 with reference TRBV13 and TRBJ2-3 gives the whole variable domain AAGVIQSPRHLIKEKRETATLKCYPIPRHDTVYWYQQGPGQDPQFLISFYEKMQSDKGSIPDRFSAQQFSDYHSELNMSSLELGDSALYFCASSARGVRYTDTQYFGPGTRLTVL.

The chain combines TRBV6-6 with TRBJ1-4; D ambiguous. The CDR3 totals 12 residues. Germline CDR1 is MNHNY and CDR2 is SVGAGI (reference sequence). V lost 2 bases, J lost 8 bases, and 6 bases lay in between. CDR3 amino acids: CASSYATEKLFF. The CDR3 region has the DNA TGTGCCAGCAGTTACGCCACGGAAAAACTGTTTTTT.

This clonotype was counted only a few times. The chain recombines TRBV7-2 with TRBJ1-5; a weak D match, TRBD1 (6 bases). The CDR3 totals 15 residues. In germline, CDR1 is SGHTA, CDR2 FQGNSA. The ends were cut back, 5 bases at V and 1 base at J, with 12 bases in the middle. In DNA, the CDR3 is TGTGCCAGCAGCACCCAGGGGTACAGCAATCAGCCCCAGCATTTT. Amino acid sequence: CASSTQGYSNQPQHF.

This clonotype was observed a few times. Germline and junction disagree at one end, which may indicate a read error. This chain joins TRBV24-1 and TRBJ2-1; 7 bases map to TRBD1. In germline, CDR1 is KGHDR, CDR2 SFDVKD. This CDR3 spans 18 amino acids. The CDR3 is CTTSPGTDMSPTGNEQFF. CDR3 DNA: TGTACCACCAGCCCCGGGACAGATATGTCTCCGACCGGCAATGAGCAGTTCTTC.

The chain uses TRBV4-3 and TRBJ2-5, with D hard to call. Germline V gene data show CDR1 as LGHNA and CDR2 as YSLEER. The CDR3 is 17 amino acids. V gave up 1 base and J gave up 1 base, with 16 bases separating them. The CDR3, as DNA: TGCGCCAGCAGCCAAGCCCTTTCCTCCTATCCCCAAGAGACCCAGTACTTC. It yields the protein CASSQALSSYPQETQYF.